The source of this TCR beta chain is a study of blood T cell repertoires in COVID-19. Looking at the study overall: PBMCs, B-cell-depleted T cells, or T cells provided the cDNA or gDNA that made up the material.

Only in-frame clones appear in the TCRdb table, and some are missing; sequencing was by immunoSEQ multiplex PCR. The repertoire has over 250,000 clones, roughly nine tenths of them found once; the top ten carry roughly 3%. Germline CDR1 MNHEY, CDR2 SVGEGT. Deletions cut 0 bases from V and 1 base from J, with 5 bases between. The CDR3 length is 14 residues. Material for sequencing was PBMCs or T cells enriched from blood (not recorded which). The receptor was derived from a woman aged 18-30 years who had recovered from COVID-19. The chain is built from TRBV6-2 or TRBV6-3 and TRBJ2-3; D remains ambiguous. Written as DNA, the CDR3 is TGTGCCAGCAGTTACTCCCAGGGCACAGATACGCAGTATTTT. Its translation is CASSYSQGTDTQYF.